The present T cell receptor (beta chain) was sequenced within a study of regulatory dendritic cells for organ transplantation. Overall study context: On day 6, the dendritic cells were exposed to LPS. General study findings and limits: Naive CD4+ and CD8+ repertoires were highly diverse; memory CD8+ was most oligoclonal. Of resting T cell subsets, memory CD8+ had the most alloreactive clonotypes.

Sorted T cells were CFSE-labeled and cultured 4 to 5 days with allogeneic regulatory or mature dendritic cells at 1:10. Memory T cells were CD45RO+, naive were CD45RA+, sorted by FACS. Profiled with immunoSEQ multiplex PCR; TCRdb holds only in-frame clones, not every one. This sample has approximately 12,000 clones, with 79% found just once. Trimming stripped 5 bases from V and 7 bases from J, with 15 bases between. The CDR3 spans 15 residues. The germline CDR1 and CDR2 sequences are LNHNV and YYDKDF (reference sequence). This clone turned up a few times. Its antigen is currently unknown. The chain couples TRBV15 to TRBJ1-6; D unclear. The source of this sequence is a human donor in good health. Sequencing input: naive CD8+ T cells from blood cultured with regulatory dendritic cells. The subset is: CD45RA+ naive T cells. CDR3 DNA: TGTGCCACCAGCTACCCGGGGTTTCGGAATTCACCCCTCCACTTT. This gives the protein CATSYPGFRNSPLHF.